The present TCR beta chain was sequenced within a study of EBV T-cell therapy then PD-1 blockade in nasopharyngeal carcinoma. Trimming pared 3 bases from V and 1 base from J, leaving 12 bases between. The CDR3 spans 16 residues. CDR1 and CDR2 (germline): MNHEY, SVGAGI. As concerns this clone: The antigen is undetermined.

Treatment described: AdE1-LMPpoly-expanded autologous EBV-specific T-cell therapy followed by anti-PD-1 nivolumab. The repertoire was sequenced with immunoSEQ multiplex PCR; TCRdb's copy has only in-frame clones and lacks some. The data hold roughly 16,000 clones, with approximately 83% observed a single time. This material consisted of CD8+ T cells from blood, taken at day 0 from a patient whose treatment included autologous EBV-specific T cells and nivolumab. The J gene is TRBJ2-2, the V gene TRBV6-5; no firm D call. The clonotype originates from a man between 40 and 49 years old with nasopharyngeal carcinoma. The CDR3 protein is CASSYRLTVNTGELFF. Here the CDR3 DNA reads TGTGCCAGCAGTTATAGGCTGACCGTGAACACCGGGGAGCTGTTTTTT.